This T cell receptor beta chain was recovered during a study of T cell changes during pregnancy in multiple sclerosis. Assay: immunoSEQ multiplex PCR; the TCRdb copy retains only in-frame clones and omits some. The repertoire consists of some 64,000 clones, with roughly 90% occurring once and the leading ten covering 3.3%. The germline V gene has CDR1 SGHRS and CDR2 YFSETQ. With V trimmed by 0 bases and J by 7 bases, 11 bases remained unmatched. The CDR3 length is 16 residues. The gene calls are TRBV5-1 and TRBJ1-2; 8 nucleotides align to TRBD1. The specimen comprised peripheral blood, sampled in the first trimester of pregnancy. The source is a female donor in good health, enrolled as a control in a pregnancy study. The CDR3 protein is CASSLEATGAMGGYTF. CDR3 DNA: TGCGCCAGCAGCTTGGAGGCGACAGGGGCTATGGGTGGCTACACCTTC.